This T cell receptor (beta chain) emerged from a study of T-cell reconstitution after alpha-beta-depleted transplantation in children. Unique molecular identifiers were used in preparing the TCRbeta library. TCRdb processed the PCR reads anew with MiXCR; each CDR3 protein has one entry. Of about 270,000 distinct CDR3 sequences listed, 9.9% are singletons. The CDR3 contains 16 residues. CDR1 is LGHDT and CDR2 is YNNKEL in the germline V gene (reference sequence). The V end lost 2 bases, the J end lost 3 bases, and 16 bases lay between the germline ends. The chain uses TRBV3-1 and TRBJ2-5, with D possibly matching TRBD2 (7 bases). This receptor was taken from a human donor who donated a stem cell graft to a child with SCID. The source was PBMCs from the stem cell graft donor, collected from the stem cell graft. The CDR3 here is CASSQLAGAIKETQYF. The CDR3 nucleotides are TGTGCCAGCAGCCAACTGGCGGGGGCGATTAAAGAGACCCAGTACTTC.